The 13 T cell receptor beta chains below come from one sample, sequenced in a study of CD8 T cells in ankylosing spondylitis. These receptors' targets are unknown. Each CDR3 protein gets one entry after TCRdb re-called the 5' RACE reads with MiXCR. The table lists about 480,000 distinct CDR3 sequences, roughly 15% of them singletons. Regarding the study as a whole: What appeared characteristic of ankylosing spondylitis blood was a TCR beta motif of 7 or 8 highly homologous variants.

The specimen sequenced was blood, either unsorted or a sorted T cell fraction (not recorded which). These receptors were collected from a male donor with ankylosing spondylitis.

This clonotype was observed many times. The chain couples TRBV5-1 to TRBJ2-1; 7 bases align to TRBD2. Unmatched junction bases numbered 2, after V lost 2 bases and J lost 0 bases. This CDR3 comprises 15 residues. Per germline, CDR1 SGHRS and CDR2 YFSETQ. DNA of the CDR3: TGCGCCAGCAGCTTAGCGGGAATCTCCTACAATGAGCAGTTCTTC. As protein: CASSLAGISYNEQFF.

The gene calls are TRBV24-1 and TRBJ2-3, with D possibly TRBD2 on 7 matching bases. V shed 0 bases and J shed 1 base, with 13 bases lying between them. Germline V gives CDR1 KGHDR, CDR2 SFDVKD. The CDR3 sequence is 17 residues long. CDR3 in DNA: TGTGCCACCAGTGATTTGGTAAAGGGGGGGCGCACAGATACGCAGTATTTT. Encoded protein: CATSDLVKGGRTDTQYF.

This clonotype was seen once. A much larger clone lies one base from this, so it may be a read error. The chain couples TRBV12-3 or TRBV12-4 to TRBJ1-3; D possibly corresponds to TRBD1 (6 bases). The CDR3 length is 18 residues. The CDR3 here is CTSSEGHATLFTGNTIYF. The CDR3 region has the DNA TGTACCAGCAGTGAGGGACATGCTACCCTTTTTACTGGAAACACCATATATTTT.

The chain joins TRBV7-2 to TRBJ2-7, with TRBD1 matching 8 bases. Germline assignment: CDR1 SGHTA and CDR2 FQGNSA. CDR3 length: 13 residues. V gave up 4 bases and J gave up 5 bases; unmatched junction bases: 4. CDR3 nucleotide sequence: TGTGCCAGCAGCTCGTGGGACAGGAACGAGCAGTACTTC. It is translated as CASSSWDRNEQYF.

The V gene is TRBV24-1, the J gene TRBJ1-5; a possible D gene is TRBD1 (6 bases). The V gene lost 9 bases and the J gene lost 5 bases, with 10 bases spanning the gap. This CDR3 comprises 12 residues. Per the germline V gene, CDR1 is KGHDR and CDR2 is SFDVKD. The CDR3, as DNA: TGTGCCACCCCCGGGGGCGATCAGCCCCAGCATTTT. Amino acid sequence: CATPGGDQPQHF.

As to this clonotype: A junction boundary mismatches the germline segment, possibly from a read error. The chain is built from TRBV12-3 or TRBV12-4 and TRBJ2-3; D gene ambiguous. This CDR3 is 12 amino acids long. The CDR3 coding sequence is TGTGCCAGCACTTTATCGGTAGATACGCAGTATTTT. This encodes CASTLSVDTQYF.

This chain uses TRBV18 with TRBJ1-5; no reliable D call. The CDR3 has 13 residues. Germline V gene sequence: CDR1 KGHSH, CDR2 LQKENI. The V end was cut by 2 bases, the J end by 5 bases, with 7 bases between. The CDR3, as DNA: TGTGCCAGCTCACCAGGGCCGCATCAGCCCCAGCATTTT. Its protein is CASSPGPHQPQHF.

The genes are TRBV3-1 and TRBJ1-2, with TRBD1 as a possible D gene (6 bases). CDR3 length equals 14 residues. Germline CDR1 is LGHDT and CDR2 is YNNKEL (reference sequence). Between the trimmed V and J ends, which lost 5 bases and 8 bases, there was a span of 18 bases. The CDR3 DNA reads TGTGCCAGCAGCGGCACAGGGTGGGCATGGGGCTACACCTTC. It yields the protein CASSGTGWAWGYTF.

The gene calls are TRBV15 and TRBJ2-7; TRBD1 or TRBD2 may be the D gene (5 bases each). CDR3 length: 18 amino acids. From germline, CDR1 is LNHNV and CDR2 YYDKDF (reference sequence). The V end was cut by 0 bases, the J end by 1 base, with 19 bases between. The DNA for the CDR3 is TGTGCCACCAGCAGAGATTGGCTTGGGGACCAGGGATCCTACGAGCAGTACTTC. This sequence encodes CATSRDWLGDQGSYEQYF.

CDR3 residues: CASSQGGLAGIYNEQFF. The CDR3 coding sequence is TGTGCCAGCAGCCAGGGAGGACTAGCGGGGATCTACAATGAGCAGTTCTTC. The J gene is TRBJ2-1, the V gene TRBV4-2, with 12 bases lining up with TRBD2. The germline V gene encodes CDR1 LGHNA and CDR2 YNFKEQ. Unmatched junction bases numbered 6, after V lost 3 bases and J lost 3 bases. CDR3 size: 17 residues.

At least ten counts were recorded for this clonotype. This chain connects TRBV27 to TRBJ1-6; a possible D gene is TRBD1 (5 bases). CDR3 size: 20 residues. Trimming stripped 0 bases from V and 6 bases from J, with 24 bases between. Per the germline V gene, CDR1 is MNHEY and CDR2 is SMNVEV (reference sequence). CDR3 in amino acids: CASSLSPGREIGSVNSPLHF. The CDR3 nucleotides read TGTGCCAGCAGTTTATCTCCGGGCAGGGAAATAGGCTCGGTTAATTCACCCCTCCACTTT.

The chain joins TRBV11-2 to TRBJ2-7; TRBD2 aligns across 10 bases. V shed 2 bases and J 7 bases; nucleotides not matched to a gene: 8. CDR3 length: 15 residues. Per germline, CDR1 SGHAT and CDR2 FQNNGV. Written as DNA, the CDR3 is TGTGCCAGCAGCTTACAAACTAGCGGGGTTGGGGAGCAGTACTTC. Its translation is CASSLQTSGVGEQYF. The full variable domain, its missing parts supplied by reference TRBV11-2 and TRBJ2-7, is EAGVAQSPRYKIIEKRQSVAFWCNPISGHATLYWYQQILGQGPKLLIQFQNNGVVDDSQLPKDRFSAERLKGVDSTLKIQPAKLEDSAVYLCASSLQTSGVGEQYFGPGTRLTVT.

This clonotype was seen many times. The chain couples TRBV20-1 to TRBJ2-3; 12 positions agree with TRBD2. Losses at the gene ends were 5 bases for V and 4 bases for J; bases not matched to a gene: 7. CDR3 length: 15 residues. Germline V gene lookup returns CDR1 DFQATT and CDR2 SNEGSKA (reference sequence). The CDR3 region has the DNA TGCAGTGCTGGCTGGACTAGCGGGAACCCAGATACGCAGTATTTT. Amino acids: CSAGWTSGNPDTQYF.